These 7 T cell receptor beta chains share one sample of origin, sequenced in a study of shared clonotypes between healthy human individuals. Method: immunoSEQ multiplex PCR; TCRdb's copy keeps in-frame clones and lacks some. The table has about 490,000 clones, roughly 85% seen once; the top ten hold 9.5% to 15%. The sample comprised PBMCs. These receptors all come from a woman between 35 and 50 years old in good health. Some clones in this sample may be carry-over from other donors' samples.

This chain uses TRBV20-1 with TRBJ2-3; no clear D gene. Trimming removed 6 bases from V and 4 bases from J, with 8 bases in between. The CDR3 spans 11 residues. CDR1 and CDR2 (germline): DFQATT, SNEGSKA (reference sequence). CDR3 nucleotides: TGCAGTGCCCCTAGGGCAGATACGCAGTATTTT. Translating it yields CSAPRADTQYF.

On this clone: A much larger clone is a single base away; this may be a read error. The gene calls are TRBV9 and TRBJ2-7; D gene ambiguous. This CDR3 comprises 12 residues. V lost 4 bases and J 7 bases, leaving 12 bases between the germline ends. Germline-derived CDR1 and CDR2 are SGDLS and YYNGEE. CDR3 coding DNA: TGTGCCAGCAGCCCAGTGGCCGGTGAGCAGTACTTC. Translation gives CASSPVAGEQYF. The entire variable domain, with the rest obtained from reference TRBV9 and TRBJ2-7, is as follows: DSGVTQTPKHLITATGQRVTLRCSPRSGDLSVYWYQQSLDQGLQFLIQYYNGEERAKGNILERFSAQQFPDLHSELNLSSLELGDSALYFCASSPVAGEQYFGPGTRLTVT.

This clone was seen a single time. The chain recombines TRBV4-3 with TRBJ2-7; 9 bases align to TRBD2. The CDR3 sequence is 16 residues long. The germline gives CDR1 LGHNA, CDR2 YSLEER. After removal of 1 base from V and 4 bases from J, the junction contained 8 bases not matched to a gene. The CDR3 sequence: CASSQGRREGRYEQYF. In DNA, the CDR3 is TGCGCCAGCAGCCAAGGGAGGCGGGAGGGCCGTTACGAGCAGTACTTC.

The gene calls are TRBV10-3 and TRBJ2-7; weak D call: TRBD2 (5 bases). Germline-derived CDR1 and CDR2 are ENHRY and SYGVKD. This CDR3 region has 12 residues. V lost 10 bases to trimming and J lost 0 bases, with 10 bases between them. The CDR3 protein is CATRESSYEQYF. The CDR3 region has the DNA TGTGCCACGAGGGAAAGCTCCTACGAGCAGTACTTC.

Of note for this clone: This probably arose from a read error, given a far larger clone one base away. The rearrangement joins TRBV6-5 to TRBJ2-7; perhaps TRBD2 as D (5 bases). Trimming pared 6 bases from V and 2 bases from J, leaving 17 bases between. CDR3 length equals 15 residues. Germline V gene sequence: CDR1 MNHEY, CDR2 SVGAGI. CDR3 DNA: TGTGCCAGCAGCGTCTCTACGGACTCACCCTACGAGCAGTACTTC. This sequence encodes CASSVSTDSPYEQYF.

On this clone: A read error likely explains this, since a far larger clone differs by one base. The identical CDR3 is also encoded by other nucleotide sequences in the sample. The chain uses TRBV28 and TRBJ1-1; D is possibly TRBD1 (5 bases). The CDR3 has 15 amino acids. Germline V gene data show CDR1 as MDHEN and CDR2 as SYDVKM. CDR3: CASSLRFDRFTEAFF. DNA for the CDR3: TGTGCCAGCAGTTTACGGTTCGACAGATTCACTGAAGCTTTCTTC.

The rearrangement links TRBV9 to TRBJ2-2; 9 bases map to TRBD1. CDR3 length: 17 residues. The germline gives CDR1 SGDLS, CDR2 YYNGEE. V shed 0 bases and J 0 bases; nucleotides not matched to a gene: 3. This chain's CDR3 is CASSVVGTGSNTGELFF. As DNA, the CDR3 is TGTGCCAGCAGCGTAGTGGGGACAGGGTCGAACACCGGGGAGCTGTTTTTT.